This TCR beta chain was captured by sequencing in a study of T cells in women clearing cervical HPV infection. Study as a whole: Cases: HPV16-related CIN3 or worse on histology, a couple of invasive cancers. Only a few women had HLA typing results available. Case blood was drawn when the lesion was first found; control blood after infection became undetectable. Notes on the study in general: Cases and controls were distinguished at AUC about 0.86 by richness and V genes.

Profiling relied on immunoSEQ multiplex PCR, and the TCRdb table lists in-frame clones only, not all of them. Seen in this sample are about 30,000 clones; the ten most common clones hold more than 3.5%. Germline V lookup: CDR1 DFQATT, CDR2 SNEGSKA (reference sequence). V shed 0 bases and J shed 5 bases, with 10 bases lying between them. The CDR3 is 13 residues long. In the case of this clone: Its antigen is currently unknown. The read terminates 3 residues before the CDR3 end, so the remaining end is supplied by the germline J gene.

The chain links TRBV20-1 to TRBJ1-1; D ambiguous. Source material: blood buffy coat. This clonotype originated in a woman between 18 and 70 years old with a cervical HPV16 infection that either progressed to CIN3+ or cleared (not recorded which). CDR3 bases read: TGCAGTGCTAGAGAAGGGTCCCGGACTGAA. This sequence encodes CSAREGSRTE. The CDR3 reads in full as CSAREGSRTEAFF.